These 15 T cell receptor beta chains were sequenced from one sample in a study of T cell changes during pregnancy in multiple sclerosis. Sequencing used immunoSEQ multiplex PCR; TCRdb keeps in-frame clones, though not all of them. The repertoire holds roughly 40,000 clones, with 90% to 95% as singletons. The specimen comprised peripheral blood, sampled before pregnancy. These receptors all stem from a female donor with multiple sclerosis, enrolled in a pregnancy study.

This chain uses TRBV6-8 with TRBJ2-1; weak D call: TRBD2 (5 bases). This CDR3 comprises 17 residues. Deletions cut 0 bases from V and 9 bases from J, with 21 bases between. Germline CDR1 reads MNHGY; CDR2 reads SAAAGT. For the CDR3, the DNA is TGTGCCAGCAGTTACTCGAAATTTCGGGTCCGGGAACCTGAGCAGTTCTTC. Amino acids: CASSYSKFRVREPEQFF.

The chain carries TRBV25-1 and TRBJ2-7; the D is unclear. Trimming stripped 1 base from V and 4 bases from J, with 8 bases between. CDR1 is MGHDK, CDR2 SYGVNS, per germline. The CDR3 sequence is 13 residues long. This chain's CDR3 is CASSEWSRYEQYF. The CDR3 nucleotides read TGTGCCAGCAGTGAATGGAGTAGGTACGAGCAGTACTTC.

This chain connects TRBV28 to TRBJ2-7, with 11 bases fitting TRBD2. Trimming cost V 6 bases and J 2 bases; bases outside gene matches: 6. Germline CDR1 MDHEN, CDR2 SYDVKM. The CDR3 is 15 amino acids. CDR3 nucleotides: TGTGCCAGCAGACCCACTAGCGGGGGAACCTACGAGCAGTACTTC. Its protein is CASRPTSGGTYEQYF.

The CDR3 loop reads CASKVLAGGTYNEQFF. In nucleotides, the CDR3 is TGCGCCAGCAAAGTCCTAGCGGGAGGGACCTACAATGAGCAGTTCTTC. The V gene is TRBV5-1, the J gene TRBJ2-1, with 12 bases lining up with TRBD2. The V gene's germline CDR1 is SGHRS and CDR2 YFSETQ. The CDR3 runs to 16 residues. Germline trimming cut 6 bases from V and 2 bases from J; bases unmatched to any gene: 6.

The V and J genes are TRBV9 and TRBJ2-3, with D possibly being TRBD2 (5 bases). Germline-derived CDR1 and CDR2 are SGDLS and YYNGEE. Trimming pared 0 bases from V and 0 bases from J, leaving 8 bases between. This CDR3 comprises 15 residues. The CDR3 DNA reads TGTGCCAGCAGCGTAGGAGGGTTTAGCACAGATACGCAGTATTTT. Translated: CASSVGGFSTDTQYF.

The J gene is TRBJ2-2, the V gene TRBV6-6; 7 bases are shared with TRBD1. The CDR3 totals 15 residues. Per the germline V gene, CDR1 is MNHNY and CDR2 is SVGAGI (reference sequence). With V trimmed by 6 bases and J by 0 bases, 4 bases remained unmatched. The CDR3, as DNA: TGTGCCAGCAGCCCAGGGGGAACGAACACCGGGGAGCTGTTTTTT. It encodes CASSPGGTNTGELFF.

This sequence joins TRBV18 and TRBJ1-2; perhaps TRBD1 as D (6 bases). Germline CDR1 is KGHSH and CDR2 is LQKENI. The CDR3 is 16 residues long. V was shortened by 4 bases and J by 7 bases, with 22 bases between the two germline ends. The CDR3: CASSLSTGRSFVGYTF. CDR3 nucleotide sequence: TGTGCCAGCTCACTCTCGACAGGCCGGAGCTTTGTTGGCTACACCTTC.

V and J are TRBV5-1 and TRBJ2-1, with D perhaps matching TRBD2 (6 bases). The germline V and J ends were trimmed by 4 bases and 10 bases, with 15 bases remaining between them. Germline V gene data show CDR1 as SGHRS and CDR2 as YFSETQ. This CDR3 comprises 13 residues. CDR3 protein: CASSPLTRLEQFF. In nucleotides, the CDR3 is TGCGCCAGCAGCCCCCTGACTAGATTGGAGCAGTTCTTC.

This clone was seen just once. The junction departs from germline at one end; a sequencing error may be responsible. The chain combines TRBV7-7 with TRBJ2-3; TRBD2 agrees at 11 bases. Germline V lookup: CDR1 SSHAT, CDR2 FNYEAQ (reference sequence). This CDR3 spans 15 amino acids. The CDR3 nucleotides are TGTGCTAGCAGCGCCACTAGCGGGGGTGCAGATACGCAGTATTTT. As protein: CASSATSGGADTQYF.

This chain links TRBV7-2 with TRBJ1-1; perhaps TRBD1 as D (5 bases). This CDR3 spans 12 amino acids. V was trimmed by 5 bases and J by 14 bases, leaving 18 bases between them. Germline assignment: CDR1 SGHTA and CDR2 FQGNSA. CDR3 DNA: TGTGCCAGCAGCCCCCGGCGGGACCGGGAATTCTTT. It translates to CASSPRRDREFF.

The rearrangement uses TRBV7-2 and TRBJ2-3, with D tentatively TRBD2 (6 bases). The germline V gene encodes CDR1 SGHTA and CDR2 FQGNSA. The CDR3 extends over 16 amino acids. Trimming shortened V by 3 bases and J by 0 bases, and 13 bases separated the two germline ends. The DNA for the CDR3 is TGTGCCAGCAGCTTTTTGGGACTGTCTAGCACAGATACGCAGTATTTT. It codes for CASSFLGLSSTDTQYF.

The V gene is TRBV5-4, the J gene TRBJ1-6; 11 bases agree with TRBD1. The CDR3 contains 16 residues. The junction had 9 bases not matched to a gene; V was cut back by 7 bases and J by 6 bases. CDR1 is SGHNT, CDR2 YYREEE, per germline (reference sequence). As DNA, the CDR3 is TGTGCCAGCGGCGCAAGGACAGGGGGCTTTAATTCACCCCTCCACTTT. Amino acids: CASGARTGGFNSPLHF.

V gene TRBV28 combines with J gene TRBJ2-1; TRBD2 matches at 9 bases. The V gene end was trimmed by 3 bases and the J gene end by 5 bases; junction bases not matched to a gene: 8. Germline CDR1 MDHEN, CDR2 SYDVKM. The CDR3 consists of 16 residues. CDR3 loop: CASSFAAGGAHNEQFF. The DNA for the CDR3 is TGTGCCAGCAGTTTTGCCGCGGGAGGGGCCCACAATGAGCAGTTCTTC.

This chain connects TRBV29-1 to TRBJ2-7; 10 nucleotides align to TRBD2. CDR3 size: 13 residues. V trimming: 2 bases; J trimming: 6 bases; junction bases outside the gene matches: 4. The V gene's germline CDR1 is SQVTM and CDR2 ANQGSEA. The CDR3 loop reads CSVELLAGVEQYF. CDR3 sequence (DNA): TGCAGCGTTGAACTGCTAGCGGGAGTCGAGCAGTACTTC.

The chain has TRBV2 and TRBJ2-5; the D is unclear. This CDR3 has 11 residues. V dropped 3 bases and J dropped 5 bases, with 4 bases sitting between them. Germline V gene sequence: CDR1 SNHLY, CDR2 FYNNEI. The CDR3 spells CASSDEETQYF. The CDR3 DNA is TGTGCCAGCAGTGACGAGGAGACCCAGTACTTC.